This T cell receptor beta chain was found in a study of T cell responses to AZD1222 COVID-19 vaccine. General study results and limits: Spike regions recognized by vaccine-associated CD4 TCRs spanned the protein, led by 160-218 and 743-854. Donors in the cohort were predominantly white British and more often female, and clonal diversity was possibly underestimated.

Note on this clone: The antigen is not known.

The assay was immunoSEQ multiplex PCR, and TCRdb's table has in-frame clones only and misses some. The sample yields roughly 100,000 clones, 88% seen once. CDR3 length: 11 residues. V lost 0 bases and J lost 6, with 0 bases in between. Germline V gives CDR1 MNHEY, CDR2 SVGAGI. The sample here was peripheral blood, taken on day 0 of AZD1222 vaccination. The chain is built from TRBV6-5 and TRBJ2-1, with D unresolved. This clonotype was obtained from an adult in good health. As DNA, the CDR3 is TGTGCCAGCAGTTACTCCAATGAGCAGTTCTTC. It specifies CASSYSNEQFF.